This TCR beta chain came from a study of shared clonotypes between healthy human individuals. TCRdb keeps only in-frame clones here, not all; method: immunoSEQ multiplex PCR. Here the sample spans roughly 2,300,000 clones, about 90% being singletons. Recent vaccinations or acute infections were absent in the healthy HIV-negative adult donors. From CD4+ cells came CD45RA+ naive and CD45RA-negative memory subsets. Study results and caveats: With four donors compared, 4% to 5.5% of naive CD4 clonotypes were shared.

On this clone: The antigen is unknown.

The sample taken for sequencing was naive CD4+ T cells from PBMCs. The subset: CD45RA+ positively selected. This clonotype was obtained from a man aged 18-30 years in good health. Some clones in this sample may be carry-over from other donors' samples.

This CDR3 is CASSQEVGRSADTQYF. CDR3 nucleotides: TGTGCCAGCAGCCAAGAAGTGGGTCGTTCGGCAGATACGCAGTATTTT. The genes are TRBV4-2 and TRBJ2-3; D remains ambiguous. CDR3 length: 16 residues. Germline V gene sequence: CDR1 LGHNA, CDR2 YNFKEQ. Trimming took 0 bases from V and 4 from J, leaving 14 bases between them.